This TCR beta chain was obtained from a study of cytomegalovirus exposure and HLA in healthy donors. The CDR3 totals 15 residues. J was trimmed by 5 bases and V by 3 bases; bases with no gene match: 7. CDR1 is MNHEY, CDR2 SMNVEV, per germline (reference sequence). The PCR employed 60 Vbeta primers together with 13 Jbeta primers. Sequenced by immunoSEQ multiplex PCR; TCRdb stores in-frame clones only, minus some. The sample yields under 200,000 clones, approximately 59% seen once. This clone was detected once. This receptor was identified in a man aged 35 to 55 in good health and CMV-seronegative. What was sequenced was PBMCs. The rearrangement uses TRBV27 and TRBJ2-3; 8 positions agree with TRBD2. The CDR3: CASSFRRLAGDTQYF. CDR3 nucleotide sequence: TGTGCCAGCAGTTTTAGGCGTCTAGCGGGAGATACGCAGTATTTT.